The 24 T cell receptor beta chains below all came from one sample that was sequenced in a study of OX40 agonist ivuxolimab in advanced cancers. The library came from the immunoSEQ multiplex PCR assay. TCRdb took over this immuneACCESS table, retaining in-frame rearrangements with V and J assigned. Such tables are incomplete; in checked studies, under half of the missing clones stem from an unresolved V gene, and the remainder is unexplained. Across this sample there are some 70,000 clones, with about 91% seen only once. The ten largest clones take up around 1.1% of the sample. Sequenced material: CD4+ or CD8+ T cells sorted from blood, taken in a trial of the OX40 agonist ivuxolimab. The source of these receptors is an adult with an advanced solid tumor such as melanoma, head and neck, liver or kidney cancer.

The CDR3 sequence is CASSRPGTDNTEAFF. For the CDR3, the DNA is TGTGCCAGCAGCCGGCCCGGGACCGACAACACTGAAGCTTTCTTT. V usage is TRBV7-9 and J usage is TRBJ1-1; perhaps TRBD1 as D (5 bases). V gave up 5 bases and J gave up 2 bases, with 15 bases separating them. The CDR3 is 15 amino acids. Germline V CDR1 and CDR2: SEHNR, FQNEAQ (reference sequence).

CDR3 DNA: TGCGCCAGCAGCTTGGCGGGACAGGGGGCGCAGAATGAGCAGTTCTTC. Amino acid sequence: CASSLAGQGAQNEQFF. This chain joins TRBV5-1 and TRBJ2-1; 12 nucleotides line up with TRBD1. This CDR3 spans 16 amino acids. V dropped 0 bases and J dropped 7; count of bases not matched to a gene: 5. Germline CDR1 SGHRS, CDR2 YFSETQ. The full variable domain, in which reference TRBV5-1 and TRBJ2-1 provide the parts outside the CDR3, is KAGVTQTPRYLIKTRGQQVTLSCSPISGHRSVSWYQQTPGQGLQFLFEYFSETQRNKGNFPGRFSGRQFSNSRSEMNVSTLELGDSALYLCASSLAGQGAQNEQFFGPGTRLTVL.

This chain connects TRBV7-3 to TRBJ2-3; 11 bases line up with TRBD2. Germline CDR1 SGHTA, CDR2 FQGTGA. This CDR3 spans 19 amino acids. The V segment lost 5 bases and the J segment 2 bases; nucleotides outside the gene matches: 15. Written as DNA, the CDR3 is TGTGCCAGCAGCCGCTTAAGGCTAGCGGGAGGCACAGACACAGATACGCAGTATTTT. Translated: CASSRLRLAGGTDTDTQYF.

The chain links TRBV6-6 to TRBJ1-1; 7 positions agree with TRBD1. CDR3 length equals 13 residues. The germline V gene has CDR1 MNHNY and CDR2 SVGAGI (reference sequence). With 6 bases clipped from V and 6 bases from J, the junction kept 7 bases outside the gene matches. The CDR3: CASRLRQGSEAFF. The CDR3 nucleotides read TGTGCCAGCAGACTGAGACAGGGCTCTGAAGCTTTCTTT.

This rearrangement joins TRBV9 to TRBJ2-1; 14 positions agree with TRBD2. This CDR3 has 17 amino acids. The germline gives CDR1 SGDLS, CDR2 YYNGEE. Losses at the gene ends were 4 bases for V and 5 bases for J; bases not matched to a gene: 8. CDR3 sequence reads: CASSLRLAGGPHNEQFF. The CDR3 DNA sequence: TGTGCCAGCAGCCTCCGACTAGCGGGAGGGCCCCACAATGAGCAGTTCTTC.

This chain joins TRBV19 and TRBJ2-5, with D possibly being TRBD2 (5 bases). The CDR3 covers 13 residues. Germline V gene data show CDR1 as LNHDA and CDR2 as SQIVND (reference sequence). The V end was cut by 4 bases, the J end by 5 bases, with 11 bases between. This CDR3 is CASSTGGGETQYF. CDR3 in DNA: TGTGCCAGTAGTACGGGCGGAGGTGAGACCCAGTACTTC.

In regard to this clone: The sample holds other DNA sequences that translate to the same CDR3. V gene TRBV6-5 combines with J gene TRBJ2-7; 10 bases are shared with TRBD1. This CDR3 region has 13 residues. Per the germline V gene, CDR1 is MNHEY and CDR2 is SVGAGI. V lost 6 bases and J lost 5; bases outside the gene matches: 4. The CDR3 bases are TGTGCCAGCAGCCGGGACAGGGGCCACGAGCAGTACTTC. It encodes CASSRDRGHEQYF.

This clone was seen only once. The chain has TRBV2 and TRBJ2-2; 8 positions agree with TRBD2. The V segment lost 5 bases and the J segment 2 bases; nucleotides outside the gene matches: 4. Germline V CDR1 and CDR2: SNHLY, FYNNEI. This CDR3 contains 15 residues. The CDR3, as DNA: TGTGCCAGCAGTTTTAGCGGGGTAAACACCGGGGAGCTGTTTTTT. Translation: CASSFSGVNTGELFF. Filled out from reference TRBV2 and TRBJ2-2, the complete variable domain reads EPEVTQTPSHQVTQMGQEVILRCVPISNHLYFYWYRQILGQKVEFLVSFYNNEISEKSEIFDDQFSVERPDGSNFTLKIRSTKLEDSAMYFCASSFSGVNTGELFFGEGSRLTVL.

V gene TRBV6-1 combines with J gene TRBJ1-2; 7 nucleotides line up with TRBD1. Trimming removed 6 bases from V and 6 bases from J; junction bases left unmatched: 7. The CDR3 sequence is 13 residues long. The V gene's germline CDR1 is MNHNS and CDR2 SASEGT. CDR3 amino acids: CASRRGQLDGYTF. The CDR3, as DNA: TGTGCCAGCAGGAGGGGGCAGTTGGATGGCTACACCTTC.

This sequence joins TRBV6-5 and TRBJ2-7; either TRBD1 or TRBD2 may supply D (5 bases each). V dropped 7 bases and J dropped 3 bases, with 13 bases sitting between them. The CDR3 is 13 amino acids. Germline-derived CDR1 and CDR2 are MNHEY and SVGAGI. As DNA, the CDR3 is TGTGCCAGCAATCGGGACGGAATCTACGAGCAGTACTTC. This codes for CASNRDGIYEQYF.

The CDR3 nucleotides are TGTGCCAGCAGACCGAGGGGACAGGGGGTGGCCGGGGAGCTGTTTTTT. The encoded protein is CASRPRGQGVAGELFF. The chain carries TRBV7-9 and TRBJ2-2; the match to TRBD1 covers 11 bases. V gave up 6 bases and J gave up 6 bases; unmatched junction bases: 9. This CDR3 is 16 amino acids long. The germline V gene encodes CDR1 SEHNR and CDR2 FQNEAQ (reference sequence).

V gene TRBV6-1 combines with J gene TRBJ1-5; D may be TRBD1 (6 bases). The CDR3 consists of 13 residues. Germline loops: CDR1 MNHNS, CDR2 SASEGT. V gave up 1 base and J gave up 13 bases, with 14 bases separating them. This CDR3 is CASSEGRGRAQHF. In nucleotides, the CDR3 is TGTGCCAGCAGTGAAGGGAGGGGGAGAGCGCAGCATTTT.

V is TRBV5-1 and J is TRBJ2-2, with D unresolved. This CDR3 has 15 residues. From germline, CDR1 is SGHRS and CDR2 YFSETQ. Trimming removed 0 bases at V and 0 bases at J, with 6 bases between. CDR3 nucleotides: TGCGCCAGCAGCTTGGATGGGTCGAACACCGGGGAGCTGTTTTTT. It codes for CASSLDGSNTGELFF. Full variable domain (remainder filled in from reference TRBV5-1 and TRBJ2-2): KAGVTQTPRYLIKTRGQQVTLSCSPISGHRSVSWYQQTPGQGLQFLFEYFSETQRNKGNFPGRFSGRQFSNSRSEMNVSTLELGDSALYLCASSLDGSNTGELFFGEGSRLTVL.

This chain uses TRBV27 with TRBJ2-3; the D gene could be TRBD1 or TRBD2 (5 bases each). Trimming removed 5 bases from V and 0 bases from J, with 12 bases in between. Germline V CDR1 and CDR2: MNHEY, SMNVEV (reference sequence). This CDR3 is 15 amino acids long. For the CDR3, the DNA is TGTGCCAGCAGTATCCGGGACGGGAGCACAGATACGCAGTATTTT. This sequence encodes CASSIRDGSTDTQYF.

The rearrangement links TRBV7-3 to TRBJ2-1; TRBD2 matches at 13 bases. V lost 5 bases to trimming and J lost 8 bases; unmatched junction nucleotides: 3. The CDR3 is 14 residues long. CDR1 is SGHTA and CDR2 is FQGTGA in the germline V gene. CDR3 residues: CASSRGLAGDEQFF. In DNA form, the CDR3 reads TGTGCCAGCAGCCGAGGACTAGCGGGAGATGAGCAGTTCTTC. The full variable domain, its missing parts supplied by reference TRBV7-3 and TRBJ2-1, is GAGVSQTPSNKVTEKGKYVELRCDPISGHTALYWYRQSLGQGPEFLIYFQGTGAADDSGLPNDRFFAVRPEGSVSTLKIQRTERGDSAVYLCASSRGLAGDEQFFGPGTRLTVL.

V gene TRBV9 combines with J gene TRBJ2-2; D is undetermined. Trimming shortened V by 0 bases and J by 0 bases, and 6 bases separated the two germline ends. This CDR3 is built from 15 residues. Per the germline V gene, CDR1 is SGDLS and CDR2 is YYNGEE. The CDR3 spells CASSVGTANTGELFF. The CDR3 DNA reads TGTGCCAGCAGCGTAGGTACCGCGAACACCGGGGAGCTGTTTTTT.

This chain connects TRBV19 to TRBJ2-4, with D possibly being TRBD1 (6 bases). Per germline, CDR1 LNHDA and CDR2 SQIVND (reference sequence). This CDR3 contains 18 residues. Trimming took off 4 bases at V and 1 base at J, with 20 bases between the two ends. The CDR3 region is CASSTPSPARGAKNIQYF. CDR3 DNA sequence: TGTGCCAGTAGTACCCCTTCCCCCGCGAGGGGGGCCAAAAACATTCAGTACTTC.

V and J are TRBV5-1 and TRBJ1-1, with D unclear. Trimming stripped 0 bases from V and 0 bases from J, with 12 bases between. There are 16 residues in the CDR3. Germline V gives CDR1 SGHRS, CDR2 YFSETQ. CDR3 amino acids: CASSLDRRQMNTEAFF. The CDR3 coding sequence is TGCGCCAGCAGCTTGGATAGGCGGCAGATGAACACTGAAGCTTTCTTT. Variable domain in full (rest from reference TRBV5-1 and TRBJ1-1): KAGVTQTPRYLIKTRGQQVTLSCSPISGHRSVSWYQQTPGQGLQFLFEYFSETQRNKGNFPGRFSGRQFSNSRSEMNVSTLELGDSALYLCASSLDRRQMNTEAFFGQGTRLTVV.

The CDR3 DNA reads as TGCGCCACAGCCCAAGACAGGCCCTACAATGAGCAGTTCTTC. It yields the protein CATAQDRPYNEQFF. The gene calls are TRBV5-1 and TRBJ2-1; maybe TRBD1 (6 bases). CDR3 length equals 14 residues. Germline V gene sequence: CDR1 SGHRS, CDR2 YFSETQ. The V end lost 9 bases, the J end lost 2 bases, and 15 bases lay between the germline ends. The whole variable domain, remainder taken from reference TRBV5-1 and TRBJ2-1, is KAGVTQTPRYLIKTRGQQVTLSCSPISGHRSVSWYQQTPGQGLQFLFEYFSETQRNKGNFPGRFSGRQFSNSRSEMNVSTLELGDSALYLCATAQDRPYNEQFFGPGTRLTVL.

CDR3 amino acids: CASSRGLPPPYEQYF. CDR3 coding DNA: TGTGCCAGCAGCCGCGGACTCCCCCCTCCCTACGAGCAGTACTTC. The chain carries TRBV9 and TRBJ2-7; D is possibly TRBD2 (5 bases). The V and J ends lost 4 bases and 2 bases respectively, with 16 bases between them. Germline V gene sequence: CDR1 SGDLS, CDR2 YYNGEE. The CDR3 consists of 15 residues.

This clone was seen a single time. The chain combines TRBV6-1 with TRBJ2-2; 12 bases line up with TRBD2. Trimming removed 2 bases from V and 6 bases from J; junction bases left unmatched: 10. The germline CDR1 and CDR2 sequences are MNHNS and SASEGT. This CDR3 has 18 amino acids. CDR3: CASSENRALAGGAGELFF. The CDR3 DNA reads TGTGCCAGCAGTGAAAATCGGGCCCTAGCGGGAGGGGCCGGGGAGCTGTTTTTT.

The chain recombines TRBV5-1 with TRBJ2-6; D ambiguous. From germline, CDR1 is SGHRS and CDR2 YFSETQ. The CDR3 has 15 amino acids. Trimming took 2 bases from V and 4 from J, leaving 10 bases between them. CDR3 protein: CASSLTTAGANVLTF. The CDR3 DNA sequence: TGCGCCAGCAGCTTAACCACTGCGGGGGCCAACGTCCTGACTTTC. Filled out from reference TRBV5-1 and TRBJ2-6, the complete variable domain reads KAGVTQTPRYLIKTRGQQVTLSCSPISGHRSVSWYQQTPGQGLQFLFEYFSETQRNKGNFPGRFSGRQFSNSRSEMNVSTLELGDSALYLCASSLTTAGANVLTFGAGSRLTVL.

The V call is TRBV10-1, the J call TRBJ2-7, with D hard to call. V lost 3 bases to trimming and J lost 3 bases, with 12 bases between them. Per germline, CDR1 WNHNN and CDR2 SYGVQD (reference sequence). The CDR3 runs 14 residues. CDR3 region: CASSESMAVYEQYF. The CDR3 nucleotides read TGCGCCAGCAGTGAATCTATGGCAGTCTACGAGCAGTACTTC.

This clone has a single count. The CDR3 coding sequence is TGCGCCAGCAGTGAAGAAGGGGTAGGGACAGATACGCAGTATTTT. The encoded protein is CASSEEGVGTDTQYF. The chain carries TRBV10-1 and TRBJ2-3; D is perhaps TRBD1 (5 bases). Germline V gene sequence: CDR1 WNHNN, CDR2 SYGVQD (reference sequence). Between the trimmed V and J ends, which lost 3 bases and 3 bases, there was a span of 13 bases. The CDR3 has 15 residues.